Below, 2 T cell receptor beta chains from the same sample are listed, as sequenced in a study of blood T cell repertoires in COVID-19. Sequencing used immunoSEQ multiplex PCR; TCRdb keeps in-frame clones, though not all of them. The table has around 40,000 clones, nearly 90% seen once. The sequenced sample was peripheral blood. These receptors all stem from a man aged 55 to 70 with COVID-19, enrolled during active disease.

CDR3 protein: CSASQGPDTQYF. The DNA for the CDR3 is TGCAGTGCTAGTCAGGGCCCAGATACGCAGTATTTT. The V gene is TRBV20-1, the J gene TRBJ2-3; D may be TRBD1 (5 bases). The length of the CDR3 is 12 residues. Germline V CDR1 and CDR2: DFQATT, SNEGSKA (reference sequence). Deletions cut 3 bases from V and 4 bases from J, with 8 bases between.

The rearrangement links TRBV11-3 to TRBJ1-4; D might be TRBD1 (6 bases). CDR1 is SGHNT, CDR2 YENEEA, per germline. V lost 2 bases, J lost 4 bases, and 11 bases lay in between. The CDR3 extends over 15 amino acids. CDR3 region: CASSLTTGRNEKLFF. The CDR3 DNA is TGTGCCAGCAGCTTAACGACAGGCCGTAATGAAAAACTGTTTTTT.